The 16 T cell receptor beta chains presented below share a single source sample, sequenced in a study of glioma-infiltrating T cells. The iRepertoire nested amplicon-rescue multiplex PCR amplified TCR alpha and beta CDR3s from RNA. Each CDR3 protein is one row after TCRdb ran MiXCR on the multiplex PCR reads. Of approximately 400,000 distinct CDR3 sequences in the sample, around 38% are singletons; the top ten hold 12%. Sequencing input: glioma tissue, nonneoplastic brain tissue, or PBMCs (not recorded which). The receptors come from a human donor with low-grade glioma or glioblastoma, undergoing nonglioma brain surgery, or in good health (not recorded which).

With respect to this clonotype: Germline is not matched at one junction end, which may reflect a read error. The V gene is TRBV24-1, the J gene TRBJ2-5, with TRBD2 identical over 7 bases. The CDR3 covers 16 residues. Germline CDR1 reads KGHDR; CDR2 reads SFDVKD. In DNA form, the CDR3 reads TGTGCCGCCAGTGATTTCGGGGGGAACGCTCAAGAGACCCAGTACTTC. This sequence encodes CAASDFGGNAQETQYF.

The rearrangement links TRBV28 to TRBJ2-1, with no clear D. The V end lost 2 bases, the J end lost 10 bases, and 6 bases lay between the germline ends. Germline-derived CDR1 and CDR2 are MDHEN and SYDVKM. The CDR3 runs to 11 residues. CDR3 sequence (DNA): TGTGCCAGCAGTTTAACACGCGAGCAGTTCTTC. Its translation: CASSLTREQFF. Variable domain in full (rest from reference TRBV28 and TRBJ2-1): DVKVTQSSRYLVKRTGEKVFLECVQDMDHENMFWYRQDPGLGLRLIYFSYDVKMKEKGDIPEGYSVSREKKERFSLILESASTNQTSMYLCASSLTREQFFGPGTRLTVL.

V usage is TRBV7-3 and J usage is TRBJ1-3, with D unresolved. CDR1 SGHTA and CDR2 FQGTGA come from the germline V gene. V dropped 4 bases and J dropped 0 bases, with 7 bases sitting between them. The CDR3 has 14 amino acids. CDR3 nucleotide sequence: TGTGCCAGCAGCTCTGCCCGCTCTGGAAACACCATATATTTT. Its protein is CASSSARSGNTIYF.

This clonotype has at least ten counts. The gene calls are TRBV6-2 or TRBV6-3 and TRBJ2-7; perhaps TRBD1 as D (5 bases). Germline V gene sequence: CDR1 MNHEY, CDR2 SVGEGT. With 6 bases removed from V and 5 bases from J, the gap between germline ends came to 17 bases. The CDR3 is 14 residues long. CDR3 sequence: CASRRDSYFDEQYF. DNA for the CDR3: TGTGCCAGCAGGCGAGACAGTTATTTCGACGAGCAGTACTTC.

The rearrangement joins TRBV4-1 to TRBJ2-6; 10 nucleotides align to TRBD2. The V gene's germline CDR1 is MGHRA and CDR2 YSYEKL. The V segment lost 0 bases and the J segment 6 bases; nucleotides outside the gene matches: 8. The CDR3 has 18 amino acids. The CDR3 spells CASSQDTAGGHKANVLTF. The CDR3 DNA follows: TGCGCCAGCAGCCAAGATACAGCGGGAGGGCATAAGGCCAACGTCCTGACTTTC.

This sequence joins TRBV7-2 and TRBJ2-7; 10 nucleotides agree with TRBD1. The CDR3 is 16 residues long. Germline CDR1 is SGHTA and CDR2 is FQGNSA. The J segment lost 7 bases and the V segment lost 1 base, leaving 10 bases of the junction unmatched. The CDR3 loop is CASSLDPGQGSNEQYF. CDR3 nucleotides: TGTGCCAGCAGCTTAGACCCGGGACAGGGGTCCAATGAGCAGTACTTC.

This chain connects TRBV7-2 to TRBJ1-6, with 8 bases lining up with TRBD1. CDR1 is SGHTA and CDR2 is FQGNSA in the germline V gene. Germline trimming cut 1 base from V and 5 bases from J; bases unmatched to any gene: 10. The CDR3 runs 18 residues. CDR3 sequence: CASSLGRNPTGDNSPLHF. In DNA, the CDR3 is TGTGCCAGCAGCTTAGGCAGGAACCCGACAGGGGATAATTCACCCCTCCACTTT. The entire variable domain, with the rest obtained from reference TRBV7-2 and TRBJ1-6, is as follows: GAGVSQSPSNKVTEKGKDVELRCDPISGHTALYWYRQSLGQGLEFLIYFQGNSAPDKSGLPSDRFSAERTGGSVSTLTIQRTQQEDSAVYLCASSLGRNPTGDNSPLHFGNGTRLTVT.

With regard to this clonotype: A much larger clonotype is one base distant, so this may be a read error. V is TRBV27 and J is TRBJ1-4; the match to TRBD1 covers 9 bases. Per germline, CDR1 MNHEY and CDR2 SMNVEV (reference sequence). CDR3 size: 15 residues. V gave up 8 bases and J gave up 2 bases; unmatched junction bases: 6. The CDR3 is CASGSGTGTNEKLFF. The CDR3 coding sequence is TGTGCCAGCGGTTCAGGGACAGGGACTAATGAAAAACTGTTTTTT.

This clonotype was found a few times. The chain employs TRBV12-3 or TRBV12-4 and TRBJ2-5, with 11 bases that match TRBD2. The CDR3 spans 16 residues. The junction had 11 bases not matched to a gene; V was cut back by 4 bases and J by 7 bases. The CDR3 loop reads CASSSGLAALEGTQYF. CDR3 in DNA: TGTGCCAGCAGTTCGGGACTAGCGGCCCTGGAAGGGACCCAGTACTTC.

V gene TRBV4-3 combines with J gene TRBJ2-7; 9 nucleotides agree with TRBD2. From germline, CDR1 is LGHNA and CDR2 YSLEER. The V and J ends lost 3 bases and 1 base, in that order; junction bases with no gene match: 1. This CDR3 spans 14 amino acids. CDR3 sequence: CASSHLAGSYEQYF. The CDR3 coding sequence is TGCGCCAGCAGCCACCTAGCGGGGTCCTACGAGCAGTACTTC.

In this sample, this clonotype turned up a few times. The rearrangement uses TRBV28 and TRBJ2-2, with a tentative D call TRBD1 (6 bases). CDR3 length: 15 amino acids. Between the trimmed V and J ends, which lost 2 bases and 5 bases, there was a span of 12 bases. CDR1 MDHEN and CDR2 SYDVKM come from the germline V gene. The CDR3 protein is CASSLTGTPTGELFF. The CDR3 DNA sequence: TGTGCCAGCAGTTTAACCGGGACACCAACCGGGGAGCTGTTTTTT.

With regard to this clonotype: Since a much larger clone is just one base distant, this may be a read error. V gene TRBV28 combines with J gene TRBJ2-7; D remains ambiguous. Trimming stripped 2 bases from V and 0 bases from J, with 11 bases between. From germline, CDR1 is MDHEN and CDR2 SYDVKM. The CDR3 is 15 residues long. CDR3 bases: TGTGCCAGCAGTTTACGCAGGACCATCTCCTACGAGCAGTACTTC. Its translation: CASSLRRTISYEQYF. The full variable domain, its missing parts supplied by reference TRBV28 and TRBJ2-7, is DVKVTQSSRYLVKRTGEKVFLECVQDMDHENMFWYRQDPGLGLRLIYFSYDVKMKEKGDIPEGYSVSREKKERFSLILESASTNQTSMYLCASSLRRTISYEQYFGPGTRLTVT.

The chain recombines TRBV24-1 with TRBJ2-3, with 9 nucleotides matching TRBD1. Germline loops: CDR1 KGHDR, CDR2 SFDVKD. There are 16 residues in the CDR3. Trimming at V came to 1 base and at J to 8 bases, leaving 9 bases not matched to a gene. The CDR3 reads CATSDFRDRAHATQYF. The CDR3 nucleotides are TGTGCCACCAGTGATTTCCGGGACAGGGCCCACGCTACGCAGTATTTT.

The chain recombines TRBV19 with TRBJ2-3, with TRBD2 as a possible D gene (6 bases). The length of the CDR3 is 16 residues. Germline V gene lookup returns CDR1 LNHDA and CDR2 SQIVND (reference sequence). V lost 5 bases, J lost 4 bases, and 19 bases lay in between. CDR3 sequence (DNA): TGTGCCAGTAGTCGGGGGTTGTGGGGGTCCTCAGATACGCAGTATTTT. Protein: CASSRGLWGSSDTQYF. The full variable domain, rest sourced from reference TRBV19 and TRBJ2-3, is DGGITQSPKYLFRKEGQNVTLSCEQNLNHDAMYWYRQDPGQGLRLIYYSQIVNDFQKGDIAEGYSVSREKKESFPLTVTSAQKNPTAFYLCASSRGLWGSSDTQYFGPGTRLTVL.

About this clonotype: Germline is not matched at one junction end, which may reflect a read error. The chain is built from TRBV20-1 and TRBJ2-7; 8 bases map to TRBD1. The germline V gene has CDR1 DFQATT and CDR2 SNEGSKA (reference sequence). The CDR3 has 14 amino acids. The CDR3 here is CNARKAGGQYEQYF. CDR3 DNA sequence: TGCAATGCTAGAAAGGCAGGGGGCCAATACGAGCAGTACTTC.

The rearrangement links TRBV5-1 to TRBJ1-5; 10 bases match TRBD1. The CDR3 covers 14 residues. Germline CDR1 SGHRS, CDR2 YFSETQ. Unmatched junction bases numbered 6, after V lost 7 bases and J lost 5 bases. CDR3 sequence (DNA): TGCGCCAGCGGCGAAGGGACAGGGGATCAGCCCCAGCATTTT. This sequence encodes CASGEGTGDQPQHF.